The 23 T cell receptor beta chains presented below share a single source sample, sequenced in a study of a mutant IDH1 vaccine in newly diagnosed glioma. Time point reported: week 35, safety follow-up. Alongside topical imiquimod, each dose of vaccine comprised 300 ug of mutant IDH1 20-mer peptide. Profiled with immunoSEQ multiplex PCR; TCRdb holds only in-frame clones, not every one. This table has tens of thousands of clones, roughly 74% appearing once. Their antigen targets remain unknown. Here the sequenced sample was PBMCs, taken from a glioma patient whose treatment included an IDH1 peptide vaccine. The origin of the receptors is a man over 45 with glioma.

The V and J genes are TRBV27 and TRBJ1-5, with D perhaps matching TRBD1 (6 bases). CDR3 length: 15 residues. The V gene lost 5 bases and the J gene lost 2 bases, with 13 bases spanning the gap. Germline V CDR1 and CDR2: MNHEY, SMNVEV (reference sequence). As DNA, the CDR3 is TGTGCCAGCAGTCCGGGGGCGCCGGGCAATCAGCCCCAGCATTTT. Encoded protein: CASSPGAPGNQPQHF.

The rearrangement joins TRBV30 to TRBJ2-5; D not resolved. Deletions cut 2 bases from V and 1 base from J, with 8 bases between. The CDR3 extends over 13 amino acids. CDR1 is GTSNPN, CDR2 SVGIG, per germline (reference sequence). The CDR3 reads CAWSPQLQETQYF. For the CDR3, the DNA is TGTGCCTGGAGTCCACAGCTCCAAGAGACCCAGTACTTC.

The CDR3 DNA is TGTGCCAGCAGGACGACAGGGAACTATGGCTACACCTTC. Protein: CASRTTGNYGYTF. The chain uses TRBV2 and TRBJ1-2; 7 bases line up with TRBD1. J lost 2 bases, V lost 6 bases, and 3 bases had no gene match. This CDR3 contains 13 residues. Germline CDR1 is SNHLY and CDR2 is FYNNEI.

The V gene is TRBV5-5, the J gene TRBJ1-4; 7 bases fit TRBD1. Germline V CDR1 and CDR2: SGHKS, YYEKEE (reference sequence). CDR3 length: 16 amino acids. The J segment lost 0 bases and the V segment lost 4 bases, leaving 6 bases of the junction unmatched. CDR3 coding DNA: TGTGCCAGCAGCGGGGGACAGTCTGCAACTAATGAAAAACTGTTTTTT. Translation gives CASSGGQSATNEKLFF. Using reference TRBV5-5 and TRBJ1-4 for the parts outside the CDR3, the full variable domain is DAGVTQSPTHLIKTRGQQVTLRCSPISGHKSVSWYQQVLGQGPQFIFQYYEKEERGRGNFPDRFSARQFPNYSSELNVNALLLGDSALYLCASSGGQSATNEKLFFGSGTQLSVL.

The rearrangement joins TRBV5-1 to TRBJ1-1; tentative D call: TRBD1 (6 bases). Germline V gene lookup returns CDR1 SGHRS and CDR2 YFSETQ. Trimming cost V 0 bases and J 4 bases, with 13 bases left between them. The CDR3 has 15 amino acids. CDR3 loop: CASSLVRAGATEAFF. CDR3 DNA: TGCGCCAGCAGCTTGGTTAGGGCGGGGGCCACTGAAGCTTTCTTT.

Here the CDR3 DNA reads TGTGCCAGCAGCCCGTGGGGCCGCACAGATACGCAGTATTTT. It specifies CASSPWGRTDTQYF. The chain carries TRBV7-9 and TRBJ2-3, with D possibly matching TRBD1 (5 bases). The V gene lost 5 bases and the J gene lost 1 base, with 10 bases spanning the gap. The germline V gene has CDR1 SEHNR and CDR2 FQNEAQ (reference sequence). This CDR3 spans 14 amino acids. Complete variable domain (other parts from reference TRBV7-9 and TRBJ2-3): DTGVSQNPRHKITKRGQNVTFRCDPISEHNRLYWYRQTLGQGPEFLTYFQNEAQLEKSRLLSDRFSAERPKGSFSTLEIQRTEQGDSAMYLCASSPWGRTDTQYFGPGTRLTVL.

In its sample, this clone was seen a few times. CDR3 nucleotide sequence: TGTGCCAGCACCCCGAACAGGGGCCGAGAGCAGTACTTC. Protein sequence: CASTPNRGREQYF. The J gene is TRBJ2-7, the V gene TRBV25-1; 7 bases fit TRBD1. J lost 7 bases, V lost 7 bases, and 10 bases had no gene match. The CDR3 runs 13 residues. The V gene's germline CDR1 is MGHDK and CDR2 SYGVNS.

The chain links TRBV9 to TRBJ2-5, with D tentatively TRBD1 (6 bases). The germline gives CDR1 SGDLS, CDR2 YYNGEE. Trimming removed 0 bases at V and 2 bases at J, with 11 bases between. This CDR3 has 15 residues. CDR3 in DNA: TGTGCCAGCAGCGTAGGAAGCGGACAGCAAGAGACCCAGTACTTC. Its protein product is CASSVGSGQQETQYF.

The chain recombines TRBV5-6 with TRBJ1-4, with D perhaps TRBD1 (5 bases). The V gene's germline CDR1 is SGHDT and CDR2 YYEEEE. The germline V and J ends were trimmed by 4 bases and 4 bases, with 14 bases remaining between them. The CDR3 loop spans 15 amino acids. This CDR3 is CASSTPHRGNEKLFF. The CDR3 bases are TGTGCCAGCAGCACCCCACATAGGGGTAATGAAAAACTGTTTTTT.

This clone was detected only a few times. V and J are TRBV19 and TRBJ1-1; no firm D call. The CDR3 extends over 11 amino acids. Deletions cut 3 bases from V and 7 bases from J, with 6 bases between. The V gene's germline CDR1 is LNHDA and CDR2 SQIVND (reference sequence). CDR3 DNA: TGTGCCAGTAGTATGCCCTTTGAAGCTTTCTTT. This translates into CASSMPFEAFF.

The rearrangement uses TRBV29-1 and TRBJ1-1; D uncertain. Looked up from germline, CDR1 is SQVTM and CDR2 is ANQGSEA. Trimming cost V 6 bases and J 8 bases, with 16 bases left between them. The CDR3 contains 12 residues. DNA for the CDR3: TGCAGCGTCCAGAAGTCCGGGGAGGAAGCTTTCTTT. Residues: CSVQKSGEEAFF.

This clone has a handful of counts. This rearrangement joins TRBV18 to TRBJ1-2, with a possible D match to TRBD1 (5 bases). The ends were cut back, 0 bases at V and 6 bases at J, with 17 bases in the middle. The germline V gene has CDR1 KGHSH and CDR2 LQKENI. The CDR3 spans 16 residues. The CDR3 is CASSPPFGGGRDGYTF. The CDR3 DNA sequence: TGTGCCAGCTCACCACCGTTCGGCGGGGGTCGGGATGGCTACACCTTC.

The chain is built from TRBV7-8 and TRBJ1-2; 8 bases line up with TRBD1. There are 15 residues in the CDR3. Unmatched junction bases numbered 7, after V lost 2 bases and J lost 5 bases. Germline-derived CDR1 and CDR2 are SGHVS and FQNEAQ. The CDR3 DNA reads TGTGCCAGCAGCTTACGGAACAGGGGGGATTATGGCTACACCTTC. Translation gives CASSLRNRGDYGYTF. Full variable domain (rest looked up from reference TRBV7-8 and TRBJ1-2): GAGVSQSPRYKVAKRGQDVALRCDPISGHVSLFWYQQALGQGPEFLTYFQNEAQLDKSGLPSDRFFAERPEGSVSTLKIQRTQQEDSAVYLCASSLRNRGDYGYTFGSGTRLTVV.

V gene TRBV4-3 combines with J gene TRBJ2-4; D uncertain. The CDR3 totals 17 residues. Trimming pared 0 bases from V and 1 base from J, leaving 13 bases between. The germline gives CDR1 LGHNA, CDR2 YSLEER. The CDR3 loop reads CASSQDVNTRAKNIQYF. DNA of the CDR3: TGCGCCAGCAGCCAAGATGTTAATACCCGGGCCAAAAACATTCAGTACTTC.

This clone was recorded once. The chain employs TRBV6-5 and TRBJ1-5, with D uncertain. Germline V CDR1 and CDR2: MNHEY, SVGAGI. There are 13 residues in the CDR3. V lost 11 bases, J lost 5 bases, and 16 bases lay in between. As DNA, the CDR3 is TGTGCCTCCTTAGGGCAGCGATATCAGCCCCAGCATTTT. Protein: CASLGQRYQPQHF.

This rearrangement joins TRBV4-1 to TRBJ2-1, with TRBD1 matching 7 bases. This CDR3 has 15 residues. The V segment lost 0 bases and the J segment 3 bases; nucleotides outside the gene matches: 2. The germline V gene has CDR1 MGHRA and CDR2 YSYEKL. In DNA form, the CDR3 reads TGCGCCAGCAGCCAAGACGGGACAGTCTACAATGAGCAGTTCTTC. This translates into CASSQDGTVYNEQFF.

The chain is built from TRBV5-5 and TRBJ2-5; possibly TRBD1 for D (6 bases). This CDR3 is built from 14 residues. Germline V gives CDR1 SGHKS, CDR2 YYEKEE (reference sequence). Trimming left V 5 bases short and J 5 bases short, with 16 bases between. CDR3 sequence: CASRSTGLGETQYF. The DNA of the CDR3 is TGTGCCAGCAGATCAACAGGGCTAGGGGAGACCCAGTACTTC.

The rearrangement joins TRBV30 to TRBJ2-3; D gene ambiguous. In germline, CDR1 is GTSNPN, CDR2 SVGIG (reference sequence). V was pared by 2 bases and J by 0 bases, with 6 bases between. This CDR3 contains 13 residues. The CDR3 reads CAWSLESTDTQYF. In nucleotides, the CDR3 is TGTGCCTGGAGTCTAGAAAGCACAGATACGCAGTATTTT.

The chain has TRBV7-9 and TRBJ2-6, with D tentatively TRBD2 (6 bases). Trimming pared 0 bases from V and 0 bases from J, leaving 9 bases between. This CDR3 comprises 17 residues. CDR1 is SEHNR and CDR2 is FQNEAQ in the germline V gene (reference sequence). The CDR3, as DNA: TGTGCCAGCAGCTTAGCGCGGGGCCCCTCTGGGGCCAACGTCCTGACTTTC. Residues: CASSLARGPSGANVLTF.

This chain connects TRBV7-2 to TRBJ1-2; D remains ambiguous. The CDR3 is made up of 13 amino acids. V shed 5 bases and J shed 8 bases, with 15 bases lying between them. The germline V gene encodes CDR1 SGHTA and CDR2 FQGNSA. In nucleotides, the CDR3 is TGTGCCAGCAGCCCCCCCCTCGAGGAGGGCTACACCTTC. It is translated as CASSPPLEEGYTF.

The gene calls are TRBV7-9 and TRBJ2-5; possible D gene TRBD1, 5 bases. This CDR3 contains 13 residues. CDR1 and CDR2 from the germline V gene are SEHNR and FQNEAQ (reference sequence). Trimming cost V 4 bases and J 1 base, with 7 bases left between them. Here the CDR3 reads CASSSTGQETQYF. In DNA, the CDR3 is TGTGCCAGCAGCTCTACAGGCCAAGAGACCCAGTACTTC.

The V call is TRBV30, the J call TRBJ1-4, with no clear D. Germline values: CDR1 GTSNPN, CDR2 SVGIG (reference sequence). Trimming took off 2 bases at V and 8 bases at J, with 12 bases between the two ends. This CDR3 spans 13 amino acids. The CDR3 is CAWSRQVQEKLFF. The CDR3 DNA reads TGTGCCTGGAGTCGGCAGGTGCAGGAAAAACTGTTTTTT.

The rearrangement joins TRBV9 to TRBJ2-5; tentatively, D is TRBD2 (7 bases). CDR1 and CDR2 (germline): SGDLS, YYNGEE. The ends were cut back, 3 bases at V and 5 bases at J, with 17 bases in the middle. There are 15 residues in the CDR3. CDR3 nucleotide sequence: TGTGCCAGCAGCGGGGGGGGACAAGGGCGGGAGACCCAGTACTTC. Protein product: CASSGGGQGRETQYF. The whole variable domain, filled in from reference TRBV9 and TRBJ2-5, reads DSGVTQTPKHLITATGQRVTLRCSPRSGDLSVYWYQQSLDQGLQFLIQYYNGEERAKGNILERFSAQQFPDLHSELNLSSLELGDSALYFCASSGGGQGRETQYFGPGTRLLVL.